The 18 T cell receptor beta chains in this list originate from one sample, sequenced in a study of OX40 agonist ivuxolimab in advanced cancers. The library was generated by the immunoSEQ multiplex PCR assay. The table comes from immuneACCESS by way of TCRdb, which keeps in-frame sequences with V and J called. Part of the clones is missing from these tables; in studies checked, under half for an unresolved V gene and the rest for unknown reasons. The sample data list about 7,900 clones, and roughly 87% of these were observed just once. The ten most abundant clones make up almost 30% of the sample. The material sequenced was CD4+ or CD8+ T cells sorted from blood, taken in a trial of the OX40 agonist ivuxolimab. These receptors came from an adult with an advanced solid tumor such as melanoma, head and neck, liver or kidney cancer.

CDR3 sequence: CASSRLAGAYEQYF. Written as DNA, the CDR3 is TGTGCCAGCAGCCGACTAGCGGGAGCTTACGAGCAGTACTTC. J is TRBJ2-7 and V is TRBV11-1; TRBD2 matches 12 bases. Germline CDR1 is SGHAT and CDR2 is FQDESV (reference sequence). The CDR3 extends over 14 amino acids. V shed 5 bases, J shed 4 bases, and the junction held 3 bases outside the gene matches.

This chain uses TRBV28 with TRBJ1-2, with 7 bases fitting TRBD1. Germline V gives CDR1 MDHEN, CDR2 SYDVKM. With V trimmed by 0 bases and J by 4 bases, 2 bases remained unmatched. There are 14 residues in the CDR3. CDR3 in DNA: TGTGCCAGCAGTTTATGGACAGGGCGCTATGGCTACACCTTC. The encoded protein is CASSLWTGRYGYTF.

This chain joins TRBV28 and TRBJ1-1; D is undetermined. This CDR3 spans 14 amino acids. V was trimmed by 2 bases and J by 0 bases, leaving 7 bases between them. Germline V gene lookup returns CDR1 MDHEN and CDR2 SYDVKM. The CDR3 nucleotides are TGTGCCAGCAGTTTAGTACGCGTGAACACTGAAGCTTTCTTT. Its translation is CASSLVRVNTEAFF.

The V gene is TRBV27, the J gene TRBJ1-5; D may be TRBD1 (5 bases). CDR1 and CDR2 (germline): MNHEY, SMNVEV (reference sequence). V lost 4 bases, J lost 0 bases, and 10 bases lay in between. This CDR3 has 15 residues. CDR3 in amino acids: CASSSGQASNQPQHF. The CDR3 bases are TGTGCCAGCAGTTCCGGACAAGCTAGCAATCAGCCCCAGCATTTT.

The chain has TRBV28 and TRBJ2-1; 10 bases are a match to TRBD2. Germline CDR1 reads MDHEN; CDR2 reads SYDVKM. Trimming removed 3 bases from V and 10 bases from J; junction bases left unmatched: 3. The CDR3 sequence is 13 residues long. CDR3 nucleotides: TGTGCCAGCAGTTTCCTAGCGGGAGACGAGCAGTTCTTC. Translating gives CASSFLAGDEQFF.

This clone was picked up one time. The chain joins TRBV6-4 to TRBJ2-6; D remains unclear. Germline V gene data show CDR1 as MRHNA and CDR2 as SNTAGT. This CDR3 spans 13 amino acids. V lost 2 bases and J 2 bases, leaving 1 base between the germline ends. In DNA, the CDR3 is TGTGCCAGCAGTGACCCTGGGGCCAACGTCCTGACTTTC. Translating gives CASSDPGANVLTF.

V usage is TRBV19 and J usage is TRBJ2-6; D remains ambiguous. The CDR3 extends over 13 amino acids. V was clipped by 6 bases and J by 5 bases, with 8 bases between them. CDR1 LNHDA and CDR2 SQIVND come from the germline V gene (reference sequence). The CDR3 is CASSTTWANVLTF. The CDR3, as DNA: TGTGCCAGTAGCACCACCTGGGCCAACGTCCTGACTTTC.

V and J are TRBV5-6 and TRBJ2-3, with TRBD2 matching 10 bases. Germline-derived CDR1 and CDR2 are SGHDT and YYEEEE. This CDR3 is 15 amino acids long. V shed 4 bases, J shed 6 bases, and the junction held 8 bases outside the gene matches. The CDR3 sequence: CASSMLLAGKDTQYF. For the CDR3, the DNA is TGTGCCAGCAGCATGTTACTAGCGGGAAAGGATACGCAGTATTTT. Combining the CDR3 with reference TRBV5-6 and TRBJ2-3 gives the whole variable domain DAGVTQSPTHLIKTRGQQVTLRCSPKSGHDTVSWYQQALGQGPQFIFQYYEEEERQRGNFPDRFSGHQFPNYSSELNVNALLLGDSALYLCASSMLLAGKDTQYFGPGTRLTVL.

The rearrangement uses TRBV19 and TRBJ1-2; no firm D call. Per the germline V gene, CDR1 is LNHDA and CDR2 is SQIVND (reference sequence). CDR3 size: 12 residues. V was cut by 5 bases and J by 8 bases, with 12 bases left in between. The CDR3 protein is CASSLGIGGYTF. CDR3 nucleotide sequence: TGTGCCAGTAGTCTCGGGATCGGGGGCTACACCTTC.

The chain uses TRBV13 and TRBJ2-7; D tentatively reads TRBD1 or TRBD2 (5 bases each). The CDR3 runs 13 residues. Germline V gene sequence: CDR1 PRHDT, CDR2 FYEKMQ (reference sequence). V gave up 5 bases and J gave up 2 bases, with 10 bases separating them. CDR3 in DNA: TGTGCCAGCAGCCCGGGACGGACCTACGAGCAGTACTTC. Encoded protein: CASSPGRTYEQYF.

V usage is TRBV28 and J usage is TRBJ1-4, with 7 nucleotides matching TRBD1. With V trimmed by 6 bases and J by 5 bases, 6 bases remained unmatched. This CDR3 is 14 amino acids long. CDR1 and CDR2 from the germline V gene are MDHEN and SYDVKM. The CDR3 region has the DNA TGTGCCAGCAGCAGACAGGGCGTAAATGAAAAACTGTTTTTT. The encoded protein is CASSRQGVNEKLFF.

The chain couples TRBV6-5 to TRBJ1-5, with D perhaps TRBD1 (5 bases). The CDR3 covers 15 residues. Germline CDR1 is MNHEY and CDR2 is SVGAGI. Trimming shortened V by 6 bases and J by 1 base, and 13 bases separated the two germline ends. CDR3 sequence: CASRIDRLSNQPQHF. CDR3 coding DNA: TGTGCCAGCAGGATAGACAGACTAAGCAATCAGCCCCAGCATTTT.

The chain couples TRBV5-1 to TRBJ2-7, with 11 bases aligning to TRBD2. Trimming at V came to 0 bases and at J to 3 bases, leaving 14 bases not matched to a gene. CDR3 length equals 19 residues. Germline assignment: CDR1 SGHRS and CDR2 YFSETQ. The CDR3 coding sequence is TGCGCCAGCAGCTTGGCCGGGACTAGCGGTTGGTGGGGGGACTACGAGCAGTACTTC. Translating it yields CASSLAGTSGWWGDYEQYF.

This chain links TRBV9 with TRBJ1-5; D gene uncertain. There are 13 residues in the CDR3. Germline V gene sequence: CDR1 SGDLS, CDR2 YYNGEE. V was trimmed by 0 bases and J by 2 bases, leaving 3 bases between them. The CDR3: CASSVDGNQPQHF. The CDR3 DNA reads TGTGCCAGCAGCGTAGATGGCAATCAGCCCCAGCATTTT.

The genes are TRBV30 and TRBJ1-1; 9 bases map to TRBD1. Trimming cost V 5 bases and J 6 bases; bases outside gene matches: 4. This CDR3 is 12 amino acids long. From germline, CDR1 is GTSNPN and CDR2 SVGIG (reference sequence). The CDR3: CAWLQGAPEAFF. CDR3 in DNA: TGTGCCTGGCTACAGGGGGCCCCTGAAGCTTTCTTT.

The chain employs TRBV11-3 and TRBJ2-5, with D possibly being TRBD1 or TRBD2 (5 bases each). The germline V and J ends were trimmed by 4 bases and 2 bases, with 11 bases remaining between them. Germline loops: CDR1 SGHNT, CDR2 YENEEA. This CDR3 is 14 amino acids long. DNA for the CDR3: TGTGCCAGCAGCTCCCCCGAGGGGCAAGAGACCCAGTACTTC. This sequence encodes CASSSPEGQETQYF.

Written as DNA, the CDR3 is TGTGCCATCAGTACTAGCGGGAGCACAGATACGCAGTATTTT. It codes for CAISTSGSTDTQYF. The gene calls are TRBV10-3 and TRBJ2-3; TRBD2 aligns across 9 bases. The CDR3 runs 14 residues. Trimming took 5 bases from V and 0 from J; bases not matched to a gene: 0. Per the germline V gene, CDR1 is ENHRY and CDR2 is SYGVKD.

The V call is TRBV25-1, the J call TRBJ2-5, with TRBD2 as a possible D gene (5 bases). Judging by the DNA end, TRBJ2-7 fits better; the J call may be wrong. The CDR3 runs 12 residues. Per the germline V gene, CDR1 is MGHDK and CDR2 is SYGVNS. The CDR3 here is CASSERGYEQYF. Here the CDR3 DNA reads TGTGCCAGCAGTGAACGCGGGTACGAGCAGTACTTC.